This T cell receptor (beta chain) was found in a study of T cells after yellow fever vaccination. Overall study findings and caveats: There was a small share of clonotypes that showed up in both the CD4 and CD8 compartments. Weaker overall was a secondary response that nonetheless peaked faster, on day 5 versus 15. Repertoires obtained by FACS sorting could include abundant clonotypes that entered as contaminants from the bulk population.

The TCR cDNA carried a universal primer site and UMIs from 5'RACE template switching. MiXCR was run by TCRdb on the 5' RACE reads, yielding one entry per CDR3 protein. Among 600,000 to 750,000 distinct CDR3 sequences listed, around an eighth were seen once. This clonotype was picked up a small number of times. Antigen specificity is unknown. Germline CDR1 is DFQATT and CDR2 is SNEGSKA (reference sequence). With 5 bases removed from V and 2 bases from J, the gap between germline ends came to 10 bases. The CDR3 loop spans 12 amino acids. This chain joins TRBV20-1 and TRBJ2-7; D uncertain. The TCR was taken from a man aged 30 to 45 who received the YFV17D yellow fever vaccine. Sample: PBMCs, taken on the day of the yellow fever booster vaccination. The CDR3 region is CSAPRQAYEQYF. CDR3 sequence (DNA): TGCAGTGCTCCTAGACAAGCCTACGAGCAGTACTTC.